These T cell receptor beta chains were read from a single sample in a study of T cell responses to AZD1222 COVID-19 vaccine. Repertoires were generated with immunoSEQ multiplex PCR, while TCRdb's copy carries only in-frame clones and drops some. The sample contains about 150,000 clones, 87% of which appear only once. The sequencing used peripheral blood, collected on day 0 of AZD1222 vaccination. Source of these receptors: an adult in good health. CDR3s include the opening cysteine and the closing phenylalanine or tryptophan. A D gene is named only where the DNA matches it firmly. Clone size is given for some rows only: seen once, a few or many times, or a class if the clone is expanded.

J gene: TRBJ2-5
clone size: -
V gene: TRBV19
D gene: -
CDR3 DNA: TGTGCCAGTGGTTCCATAGAGGGCGGAGATCTCCAAGAGACCCAGTACTTC
CDR3 protein: CASGSIEGGDLQETQYF

J gene: TRBJ2-2
clone size: -
V gene: TRBV3-1/TRBV3-2
D gene: -
CDR3 DNA: TGTGCCAGCAGCCAAGCTCACGGGGGCAGAACCGGGGAGCTGTTTTTT
CDR3 protein: CASSQAHGGRTGELFF

J gene: TRBJ2-1
clone size: -
V gene: TRBV27
D gene: -
CDR3 DNA: TGTGCCAGCAGTTTGTCCGGCGGTAGCCTGTATGAGCAGTTCTTC
CDR3 protein: CASSLSGGSLYEQFF

J gene: TRBJ2-1
clone size: -
V gene: TRBV30
D gene: TRBD2
CDR3 DNA: TGTGCCTGGAGTTCCTCATTAGCGGGACGGCAGTTCTTC
CDR3 protein: CAWSSSLAGRQFF

J gene: TRBJ2-1
clone size: -
V gene: TRBV2
D gene: -
CDR3 DNA: TGTGCCAGCAGTGAAGGCTGGTTGAGCTCCTACAATGAGCAGTTCTTC
CDR3 protein: CASSEGWLSSYNEQFF

J gene: TRBJ2-3
clone size: -
V gene: TRBV3-1/TRBV3-2
D gene: -
CDR3 DNA: TGTGCCAGCAGCCAAGTCGGGGTGGGCACGCAGTATTTT
CDR3 protein: CASSQVGVGTQYF

J gene: TRBJ2-7
clone size: -
V gene: TRBV6-5
D gene: -
CDR3 DNA: TGTGCCAGCAGTTACGGGGGACGCGGGGCCCTCGAGCAGTACTTC
CDR3 protein: CASSYGGRGALEQYF

J gene: TRBJ1-6
clone size: -
V gene: TRBV30
D gene: -
CDR3 DNA: TGTGCCTGGAGTCCCCTTACCACAGTTAACAATTCACCCCTCCACTTT
CDR3 protein: CAWSPLTTVNNSPLHF

J gene: TRBJ2-2
clone size: -
V gene: TRBV7-8
D gene: -
CDR3 DNA: TGTGCCAGCAGCCGCCGCACTAGTCCCGGGGAGCTGTTTTTT
CDR3 protein: CASSRRTSPGELFF

J gene: TRBJ1-5
clone size: few
V gene: TRBV6-5
D gene: TRBD1
CDR3 DNA: TGTGCCAGCAGTCGGGTAGGGACAGGGGACCAGCCCCAGCATTTT
CDR3 protein: CASSRVGTGDQPQHF

J gene: TRBJ1-5
clone size: once
V gene: TRBV7-2
D gene: -
CDR3 DNA: TGTGCCAGCAGCTCCGCGGAAGGAGCCGGCAATCAGCCCCAGCATTTT
CDR3 protein: CASSSAEGAGNQPQHF

J gene: TRBJ2-3
clone size: once
V gene: TRBV6-5
D gene: -
CDR3 DNA: TGTGCCAGCAAAGCCCTAGCCATTTTAGATACGCAGTATTTT
CDR3 protein: CASKALAILDTQYF

J gene: TRBJ2-3
clone size: -
V gene: TRBV19
D gene: TRBD1
CDR3 DNA: TGTGCCAGTGGCGACAGGGGAGGAAGCACAGATACGCAGTATTTT
CDR3 protein: CASGDRGGSTDTQYF

J gene: TRBJ1-3
clone size: -
V gene: TRBV3-1/TRBV3-2
D gene: TRBD1
CDR3 DNA: TGTGCCAGCAGCCCTCATAGGGGGACAGGGGCTGGAAACACCATATATTTT
CDR3 protein: CASSPHRGTGAGNTIYF

J gene: TRBJ1-1
clone size: -
V gene: TRBV2
D gene: -
CDR3 DNA: TGTGCCAGCAGTGAGGGGTGGGGGCTTAGGAACACTGAAGCTTTCTTT
CDR3 protein: CASSEGWGLRNTEAFF

J gene: TRBJ1-1
clone size: -
V gene: TRBV18
D gene: TRBD1
CDR3 DNA: TGTGCCAGCTCACCAATCCGACAGGGGGCGTTGAACACTGAAGCTTTCTTT
CDR3 protein: CASSPIRQGALNTEAFF

J gene: TRBJ2-4
clone size: -
V gene: TRBV2
D gene: -
CDR3 DNA: TGTGCCAGCAGTCGAAACAGGGATTCCATTCAGTACTTC
CDR3 protein: CASSRNRDSIQYF

J gene: TRBJ2-5
clone size: -
V gene: TRBV6-1
D gene: TRBD2
CDR3 DNA: TGTGCCAGCAGTGAAGCAGGGGCTAGCGGGAGGGTTGAGACCCAGTACTTC
CDR3 protein: CASSEAGASGRVETQYF

J gene: TRBJ1-2
clone size: -
V gene: TRBV6-5
D gene: -
CDR3 DNA: TGTGCCAGCTGGGAGGCTGGCTACACCTTC
CDR3 protein: CASWEAGYTF

J gene: TRBJ2-7
clone size: -
V gene: TRBV21-1
D gene: -
CDR3 DNA: TGTGCCAGCAGCCGGACAGGGGCTCGCGAGCAGTACTTC
CDR3 protein: CASSRTGAREQYF

J gene: TRBJ2-7
clone size: -
V gene: TRBV6-1
D gene: TRBD2
CDR3 DNA: TGTGCCAGCAGTGAAGAGCCTAGCGGGTCCTTCTCCTACGAGCAGTACTTC
CDR3 protein: CASSEEPSGSFSYEQYF

J gene: TRBJ2-3
clone size: -
V gene: TRBV5-1
D gene: -
CDR3 DNA: TGCGCCAGCAGCCCCCGTGGCGCAGATACGCAGTATTTT
CDR3 protein: CASSPRGADTQYF

J gene: TRBJ1-6
clone size: -
V gene: TRBV5-1
D gene: -
CDR3 DNA: TGCGCCAGCAGCCGGACAGAGTCCTATAATTCACCCCTCCACTTT
CDR3 protein: CASSRTESYNSPLHF

J gene: TRBJ1-1
clone size: -
V gene: TRBV30
D gene: TRBD1
CDR3 DNA: TGTGCCTGGGAGAGACAGGGGGGAACTGAAGCTTTCTTT
CDR3 protein: CAWERQGGTEAFF

J gene: TRBJ2-7
clone size: -
V gene: TRBV29-1
D gene: -
CDR3 DNA: TGCAGCGTCGGACATGGGATCGAGCAGTACTTC
CDR3 protein: CSVGHGIEQYF

J gene: TRBJ2-7
clone size: -
V gene: TRBV5-1
D gene: TRBD1
CDR3 DNA: TGCGCCAGCAGCTCAAACCTCCTGACAGGGGCAGCTGTCGAGCAGTACTTC
CDR3 protein: CASSSNLLTGAAVEQYF

J gene: TRBJ1-5
clone size: few
V gene: TRBV30
D gene: -
CDR3 DNA: TGTGCCTGGAGTTCCGGTCTTAGTCATCAGCCCCAGCATTTT
CDR3 protein: CAWSSGLSHQPQHF

J gene: TRBJ1-1
clone size: -
V gene: TRBV29-1
D gene: -
CDR3 DNA: TGCAGCGTTGTTAGACAGGTGAACACTGAAGCTTTCTTT
CDR3 protein: CSVVRQVNTEAFF

J gene: TRBJ1-5
clone size: -
V gene: TRBV2
D gene: -
CDR3 DNA: TGTGCCAGCAGTCCAACCGAGGTTCAGCCCCAGCATTTT
CDR3 protein: CASSPTEVQPQHF

J gene: TRBJ2-7
clone size: few
V gene: TRBV2
D gene: -
CDR3 DNA: TGTGCCAGCAGTGAAGACCGGGGAGCCTACGAGCAGTACTTC
CDR3 protein: CASSEDRGAYEQYF

J gene: TRBJ2-1
clone size: -
V gene: TRBV11-2
D gene: TRBD2
CDR3 DNA: TGTGCCAGCTGCTTAGCGGGAGACGCGCGAGAGCAGTTCTTC
CDR3 protein: CASCLAGDAREQFF

J gene: TRBJ2-5
clone size: -
V gene: TRBV11-2
D gene: -
CDR3 DNA: TGTGCCAGCAGCTTAGGAGTGGGCATCCCCGCAGAGACCCAGTACTTC
CDR3 protein: CASSLGVGIPAETQYF

J gene: TRBJ2-3
clone size: -
V gene: TRBV6-5
D gene: TRBD1
CDR3 DNA: TGTGCCAGCCAACGGGACAGCCTAGATACGCAGTATTTT
CDR3 protein: CASQRDSLDTQYF

J gene: TRBJ2-7
clone size: -
V gene: TRBV28
D gene: TRBD2
CDR3 DNA: TGTGCCAGCAGTTTAAGGCGGGGGGCCTCCTACGAGCAGTACTTC
CDR3 protein: CASSLRRGASYEQYF

J gene: TRBJ2-2
clone size: -
V gene: TRBV30
D gene: -
CDR3 DNA: TGTGCCTGGGGGACTGGGAACACCGGGGAGCTGTTTTTT
CDR3 protein: CAWGTGNTGELFF

J gene: TRBJ2-7
clone size: -
V gene: TRBV29-1
D gene: -
CDR3 DNA: TGCAGCGTTGACAGGGGACCATTCAAGGAGCAGTACTTC
CDR3 protein: CSVDRGPFKEQYF

J gene: TRBJ2-7
clone size: -
V gene: TRBV6-1
D gene: TRBD2
CDR3 DNA: TGTGCCAGCAGTGGGGGGACTAGCGGGAGGGCCGCCTACGAGCAGTACTTC
CDR3 protein: CASSGGTSGRAAYEQYF

J gene: TRBJ2-5
clone size: -
V gene: TRBV6-6
D gene: -
CDR3 DNA: TGTGCCAGCAGTTACTCCTGGGAAGAGACCCAGTACTTC
CDR3 protein: CASSYSWEETQYF

J gene: TRBJ2-1
clone size: -
V gene: TRBV11-2
D gene: TRBD2
CDR3 DNA: TGTGCCAGCAGCTTAGTCGGACTAGCGGCGTTGGAGCAGTTCTTC
CDR3 protein: CASSLVGLAALEQFF

J gene: TRBJ1-4
clone size: -
V gene: TRBV28
D gene: -
CDR3 DNA: TGTGCCAGCAGTTTACGAGGGCAGGGGAGTGAAAAACTGTTTTTT
CDR3 protein: CASSLRGQGSEKLFF

J gene: TRBJ2-3
clone size: -
V gene: TRBV3-1/TRBV3-2
D gene: -
CDR3 DNA: TGTGCCAGCAGCCTCCTACGGGACATATACACAGATACGCAGTATTTT
CDR3 protein: CASSLLRDIYTDTQYF